Listed below are T cell receptor beta chains from one sample, sequenced in a study of radiation and T cells in renal cell carcinoma. Sequencing was performed with immunoSEQ multiplex PCR; in TCRdb, only in-frame clones are kept and a portion is missing. The profile shows some 30,000 clones, roughly 80% of them singletons. This material consisted of blood, taken from a patient whose treatment included radiotherapy and nephrectomy. These TCRs come from a man aged 60 to 75 with renal cell carcinoma. CDR3s include the opening cysteine and the closing phenylalanine or tryptophan. A D gene is named only where the DNA matches it firmly.

d_call j_call v_call cdr3_aa
NA TRBJ2-3 TRBV7-9 CASSSTTRDTQYF
TRBD1 TRBJ1-1 TRBV6-5 CASAGGGDTEAFF
TRBD1 TRBJ1-5 TRBV10-3 CAIKQGTGQPQHF
NA TRBJ1-2 TRBV14 CASSLQGYNGYTF
NA TRBJ1-5 TRBV19 CASSRQGPNQPQHF
NA TRBJ2-7 TRBV7-2 CASSLYFAGFYEQYF
NA TRBJ1-5 TRBV7-9 CASSLGAGGNQPQHF
NA TRBJ2-5 TRBV5-1 CASSLAAPPRSETQYF
TRBD1 TRBJ1-4 TRBV18 CASSPTGDYEKLFF
NA TRBJ2-7 TRBV7-8 CASSSLQVYEQYF
NA TRBJ2-7 TRBV10-3 CASSLTNYEQYF
TRBD1 TRBJ1-2 TRBV4-2 CASSMGPGQTFINYGYTF
NA TRBJ1-2 TRBV15 CATSRDRGNNYGYTF
TRBD2 TRBJ2-7 TRBV27 CASSLSIPAGGYMSYEQYF
NA TRBJ2-1 TRBV19 CASRQGGPYNEQFF
NA TRBJ1-3 TRBV14 CASSQPGQISGNTIYF
TRBD2 TRBJ2-1 TRBV7-6 CASSRTGAGNEQFF
NA TRBJ1-1 TRBV5-1 CASGPRGRGNTEAFF
NA TRBJ2-6 TRBV5-1 CASSLRRLRDAGANVLTF
TRBD1 TRBJ1-2 TRBV9 CASSPRQGLVRGYGYTF
TRBD1 TRBJ2-5 TRBV19 CASSPTGGETQYF
NA TRBJ1-1 TRBV6-5 CASSLSTRRTEAFF
TRBD1 TRBJ2-7 TRBV5-1 CASSQTGSEQYF
TRBD1 TRBJ1-2 TRBV7-2 CASSPRTGSHYGYTF